This T cell receptor (beta chain) was sequenced in a study of PD-1 blockade in classical Hodgkin lymphoma. Findings and caveats of the study: By C4D1 there was a significant rise in CD4+ TCR diversity but not in CD8+ TCR diversity. Whoever responded completely had baseline diversity much like that seen in newly diagnosed patients.

Time point defined: cycle 4 day 1 (C4D1), after more than five weeks of nivolumab. In every patient, relapse followed autologous stem cell transplantation, while exposure to brentuximab vedotin differed. The patients, who had relapsed/refractory classical Hodgkin lymphoma, achieved best responses of complete response, partial response or progressive disease. This clone occurred once. Its antigen remains unknown. Germline V gene sequence: CDR1 GTSNPN, CDR2 SVGIG (reference sequence). Trimming took off 3 bases at V and 7 bases at J, with 10 bases between the two ends. The length of the CDR3 is 13 residues. Profiling relied on immunoSEQ multiplex PCR, and the TCRdb table lists in-frame clones only, not all of them. Among tens of thousands of clones listed, roughly 85% were seen once.

The chain links TRBV30 to TRBJ1-6; no reliable D call. The sample here was peripheral blood mononuclear cells (PBMCs), taken before the fourth cycle of nivolumab. The TCR comes from a human donor with classical Hodgkin lymphoma. CDR3 sequence (DNA): TGTGCCTGGAGGGACGAGGAGAATTCACCCCTCCACTTT. Its protein product is CAWRDEENSPLHF.